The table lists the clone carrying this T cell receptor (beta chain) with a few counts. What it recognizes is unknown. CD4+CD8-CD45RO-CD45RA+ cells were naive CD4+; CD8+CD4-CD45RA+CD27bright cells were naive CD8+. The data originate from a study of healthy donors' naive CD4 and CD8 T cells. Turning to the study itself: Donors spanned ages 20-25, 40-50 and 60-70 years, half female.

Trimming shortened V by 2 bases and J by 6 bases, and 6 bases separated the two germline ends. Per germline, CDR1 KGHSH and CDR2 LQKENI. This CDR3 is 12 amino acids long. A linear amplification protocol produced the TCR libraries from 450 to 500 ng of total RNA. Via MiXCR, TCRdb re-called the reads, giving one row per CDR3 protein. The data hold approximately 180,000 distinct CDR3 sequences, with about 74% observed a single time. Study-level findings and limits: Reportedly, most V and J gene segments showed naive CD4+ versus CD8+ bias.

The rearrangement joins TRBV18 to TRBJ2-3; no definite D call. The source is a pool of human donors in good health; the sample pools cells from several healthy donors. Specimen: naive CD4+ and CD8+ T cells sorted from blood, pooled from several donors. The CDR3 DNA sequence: TGTGCCAGCTCACCAGAGGTTGATACGCAGTATTTT. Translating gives CASSPEVDTQYF.